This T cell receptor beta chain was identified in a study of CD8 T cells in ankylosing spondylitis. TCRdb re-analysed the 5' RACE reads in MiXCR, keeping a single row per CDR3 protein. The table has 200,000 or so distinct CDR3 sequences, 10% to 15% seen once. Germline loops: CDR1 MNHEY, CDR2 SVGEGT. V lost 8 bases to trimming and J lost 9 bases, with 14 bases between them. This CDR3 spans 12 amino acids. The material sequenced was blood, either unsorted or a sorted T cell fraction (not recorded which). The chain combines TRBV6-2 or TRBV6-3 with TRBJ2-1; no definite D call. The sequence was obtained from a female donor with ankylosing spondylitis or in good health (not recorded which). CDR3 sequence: CASGKTVGEQFF. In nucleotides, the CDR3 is TGTGCCAGCGGAAAGACCGTAGGTGAGCAGTTCTTC.